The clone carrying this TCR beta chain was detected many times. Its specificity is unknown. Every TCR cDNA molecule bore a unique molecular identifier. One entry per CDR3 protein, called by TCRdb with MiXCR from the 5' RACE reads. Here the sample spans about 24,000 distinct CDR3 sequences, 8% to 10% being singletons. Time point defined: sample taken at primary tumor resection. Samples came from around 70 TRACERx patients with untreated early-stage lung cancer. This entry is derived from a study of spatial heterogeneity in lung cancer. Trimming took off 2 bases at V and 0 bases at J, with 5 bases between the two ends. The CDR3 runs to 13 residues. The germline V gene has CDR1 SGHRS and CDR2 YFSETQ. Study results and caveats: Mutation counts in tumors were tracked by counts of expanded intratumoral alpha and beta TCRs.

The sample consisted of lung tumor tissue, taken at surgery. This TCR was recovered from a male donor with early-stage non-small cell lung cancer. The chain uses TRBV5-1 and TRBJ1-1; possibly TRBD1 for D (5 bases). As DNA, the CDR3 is TGCGCCAGCAGCTTAGGGGTGAACACTGAAGCTTTCTTT. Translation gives CASSLGVNTEAFF.